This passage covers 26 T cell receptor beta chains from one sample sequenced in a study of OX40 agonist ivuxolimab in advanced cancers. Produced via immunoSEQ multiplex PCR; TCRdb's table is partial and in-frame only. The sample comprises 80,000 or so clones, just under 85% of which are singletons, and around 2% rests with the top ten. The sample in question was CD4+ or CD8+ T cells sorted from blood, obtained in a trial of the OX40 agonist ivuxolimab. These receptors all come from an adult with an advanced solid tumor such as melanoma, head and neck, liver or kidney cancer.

The CDR3 sequence is CASSPRGQGSGANVLTF. The CDR3 DNA follows: TGTGCCAGCAGCCCGAGGGGACAGGGATCAGGGGCCAACGTCCTGACTTTC. The chain couples TRBV14 to TRBJ2-6, with 9 bases identical to TRBD1. Germline CDR1 is SGHDN and CDR2 is FVKESK. There are 17 residues in the CDR3. V lost 4 bases, J lost 4 bases, and 8 bases stayed unmatched. Full variable domain (remainder filled in from reference TRBV14 and TRBJ2-6): EAGVTQFPSHSVIEKGQTVTLRCDPISGHDNLYWYRRVMGKEIKFLLHFVKESKQDESGMPNNRFLAERTGGTYSTLKVQPAELEDSGVYFCASSPRGQGSGANVLTFGAGSRLTVL.

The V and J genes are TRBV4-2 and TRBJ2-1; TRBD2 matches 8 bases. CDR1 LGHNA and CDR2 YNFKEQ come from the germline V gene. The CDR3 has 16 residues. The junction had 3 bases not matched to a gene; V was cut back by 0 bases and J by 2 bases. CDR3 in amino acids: CASSQDHGGAYNEQFF. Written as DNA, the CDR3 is TGTGCCAGCAGCCAAGATCACGGGGGGGCCTACAATGAGCAGTTCTTC.

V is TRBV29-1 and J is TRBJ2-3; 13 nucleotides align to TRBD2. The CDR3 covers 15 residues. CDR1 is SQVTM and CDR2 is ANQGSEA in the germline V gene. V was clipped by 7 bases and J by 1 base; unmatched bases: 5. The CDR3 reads CSARTSGGGTDTQYF. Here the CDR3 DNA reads TGCAGCGCTCGGACTAGCGGGGGAGGCACAGATACGCAGTATTTT.

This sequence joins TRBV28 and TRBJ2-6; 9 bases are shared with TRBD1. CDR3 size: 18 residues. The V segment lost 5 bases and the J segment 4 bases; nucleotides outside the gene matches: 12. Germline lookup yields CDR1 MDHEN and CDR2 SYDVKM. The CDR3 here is CASSGQGLGRSGANVLTF. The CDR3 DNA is TGTGCCAGCAGTGGACAGGGGTTAGGGCGTTCCGGGGCCAACGTCCTGACTTTC.

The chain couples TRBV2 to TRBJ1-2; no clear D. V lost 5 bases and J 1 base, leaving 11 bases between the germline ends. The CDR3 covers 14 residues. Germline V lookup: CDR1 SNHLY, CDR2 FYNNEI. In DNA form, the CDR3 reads TGTGCCAGCAGTAACCAAGAGGGTAACTATGGCTACACCTTC. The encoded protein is CASSNQEGNYGYTF. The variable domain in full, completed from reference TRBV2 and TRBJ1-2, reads EPEVTQTPSHQVTQMGQEVILRCVPISNHLYFYWYRQILGQKVEFLVSFYNNEISEKSEIFDDQFSVERPDGSNFTLKIRSTKLEDSAMYFCASSNQEGNYGYTFGSGTRLTVV.

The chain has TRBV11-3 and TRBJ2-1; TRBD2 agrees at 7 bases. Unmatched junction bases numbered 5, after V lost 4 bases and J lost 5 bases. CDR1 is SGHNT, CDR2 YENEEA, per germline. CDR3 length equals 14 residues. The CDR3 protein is CASSYGTTHNEQFF. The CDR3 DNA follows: TGTGCCAGCAGCTACGGGACTACCCACAATGAGCAGTTCTTC.

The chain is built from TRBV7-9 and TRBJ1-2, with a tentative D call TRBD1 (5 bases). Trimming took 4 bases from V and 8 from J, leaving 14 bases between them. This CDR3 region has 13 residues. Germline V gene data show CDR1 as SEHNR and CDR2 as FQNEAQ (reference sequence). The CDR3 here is CASSSPKGYGYTF. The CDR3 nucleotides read TGTGCCAGCAGCTCCCCTAAGGGGTACGGCTACACCTTC.

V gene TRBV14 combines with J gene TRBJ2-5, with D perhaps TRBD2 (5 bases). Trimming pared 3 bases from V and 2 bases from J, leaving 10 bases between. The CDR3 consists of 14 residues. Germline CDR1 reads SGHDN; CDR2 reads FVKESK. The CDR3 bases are TGTGCCAGCAGCCAGTCAGCGGCTCAAGAGACCCAGTACTTC. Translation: CASSQSAAQETQYF.

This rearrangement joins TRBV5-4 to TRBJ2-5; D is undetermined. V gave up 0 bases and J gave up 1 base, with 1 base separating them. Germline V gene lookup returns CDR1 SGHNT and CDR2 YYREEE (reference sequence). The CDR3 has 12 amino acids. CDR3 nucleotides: TGTGCCAGCAGCTTGGTCCAAGAGACCCAGTACTTC. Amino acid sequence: CASSLVQETQYF.

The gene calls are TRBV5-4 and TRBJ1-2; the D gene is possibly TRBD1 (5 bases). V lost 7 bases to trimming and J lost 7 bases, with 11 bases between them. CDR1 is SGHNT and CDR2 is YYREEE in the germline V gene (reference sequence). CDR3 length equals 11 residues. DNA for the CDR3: TGTGCCAGCCACGGGGGAGGTGGCTACACCTTC. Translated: CASHGGGGYTF.

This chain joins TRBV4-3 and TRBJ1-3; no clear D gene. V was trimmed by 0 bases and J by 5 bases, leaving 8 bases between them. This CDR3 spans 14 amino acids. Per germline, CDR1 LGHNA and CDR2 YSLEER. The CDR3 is CASSQDTSRNTIYF. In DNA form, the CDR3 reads TGCGCCAGCAGCCAAGATACAAGCAGAAACACCATATATTTT.

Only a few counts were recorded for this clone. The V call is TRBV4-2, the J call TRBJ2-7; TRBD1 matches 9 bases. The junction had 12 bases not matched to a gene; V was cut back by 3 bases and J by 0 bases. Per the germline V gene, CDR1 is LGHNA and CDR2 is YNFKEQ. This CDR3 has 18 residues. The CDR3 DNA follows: TGTGCCAGCAGCCAGGGACAGGGCGCAATAAAGTTCTCCTACGAGCAGTACTTC. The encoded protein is CASSQGQGAIKFSYEQYF.

The CDR3 nucleotides read TGTGCCAGCAGTCCCTACCGGAGAGCAGATACGCAGTATTTT. Protein: CASSPYRRADTQYF. The V call is TRBV27, the J call TRBJ2-3, with D uncertain. The CDR3 runs 14 residues. The V end was cut by 5 bases, the J end by 4 bases, with 13 bases between. Germline lookup yields CDR1 MNHEY and CDR2 SMNVEV (reference sequence).

The CDR3 sequence: CASSWDGQGNQPQHF. The DNA of the CDR3 is TGCGCCAGCAGCTGGGACGGACAGGGAAATCAGCCCCAGCATTTT. V usage is TRBV5-1 and J usage is TRBJ1-5, with 8 bases lining up with TRBD1. J lost 4 bases, V lost 3 bases, and 6 bases had no gene match. Germline CDR1 SGHRS, CDR2 YFSETQ. This CDR3 is built from 15 residues.

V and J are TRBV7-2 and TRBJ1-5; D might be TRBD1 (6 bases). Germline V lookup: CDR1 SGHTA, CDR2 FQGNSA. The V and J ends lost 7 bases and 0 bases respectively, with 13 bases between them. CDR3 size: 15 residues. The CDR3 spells CASILDRYSNQPQHF. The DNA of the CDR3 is TGTGCCAGCATCCTCGACAGGTATAGCAATCAGCCCCAGCATTTT.

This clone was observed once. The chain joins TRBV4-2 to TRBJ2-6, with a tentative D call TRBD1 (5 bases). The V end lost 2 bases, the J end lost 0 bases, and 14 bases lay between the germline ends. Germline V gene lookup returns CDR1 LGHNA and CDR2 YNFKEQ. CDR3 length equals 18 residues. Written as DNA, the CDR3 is TGTGCCAGCAGCCAATCACAGGTGTTGGGCTCTGGGGCCAACGTCCTGACTTTC. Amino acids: CASSQSQVLGSGANVLTF.

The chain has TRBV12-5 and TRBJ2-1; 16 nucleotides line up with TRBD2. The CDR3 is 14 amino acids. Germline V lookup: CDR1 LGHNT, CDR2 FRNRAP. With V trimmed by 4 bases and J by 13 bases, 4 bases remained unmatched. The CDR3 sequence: CASGSGTSGGAQFF. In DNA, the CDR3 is TGTGCTAGTGGTTCAGGGACTAGCGGGGGGGCTCAGTTCTTC.

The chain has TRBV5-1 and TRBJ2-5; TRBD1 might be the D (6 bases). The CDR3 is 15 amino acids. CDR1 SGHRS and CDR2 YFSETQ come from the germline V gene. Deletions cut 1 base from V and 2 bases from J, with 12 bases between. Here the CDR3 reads CASSLYRTEQETQYF. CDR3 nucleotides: TGCGCCAGCAGCTTGTATAGGACAGAGCAAGAGACCCAGTACTTC.

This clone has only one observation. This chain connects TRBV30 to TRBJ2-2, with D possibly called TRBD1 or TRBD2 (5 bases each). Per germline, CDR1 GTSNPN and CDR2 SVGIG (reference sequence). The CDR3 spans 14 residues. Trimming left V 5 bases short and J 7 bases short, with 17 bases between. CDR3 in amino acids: CAWRASRVGGELFF. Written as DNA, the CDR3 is TGTGCCTGGCGAGCTAGCAGGGTGGGCGGGGAGCTGTTTTTT.

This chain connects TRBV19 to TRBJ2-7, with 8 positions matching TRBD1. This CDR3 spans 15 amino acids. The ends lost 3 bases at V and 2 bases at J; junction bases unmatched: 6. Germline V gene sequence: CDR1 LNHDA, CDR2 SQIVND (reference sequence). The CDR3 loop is CASSMSGQGTYEQYF. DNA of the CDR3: TGTGCCAGTAGTATGAGCGGACAGGGCACCTACGAGCAGTACTTC.

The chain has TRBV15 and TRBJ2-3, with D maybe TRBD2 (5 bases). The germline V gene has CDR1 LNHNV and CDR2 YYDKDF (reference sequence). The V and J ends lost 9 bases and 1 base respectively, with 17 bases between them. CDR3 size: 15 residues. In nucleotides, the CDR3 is TGTGCCACAGAGCGCAACGGGGTCCGCACAGATACGCAGTATTTT. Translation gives CATERNGVRTDTQYF.

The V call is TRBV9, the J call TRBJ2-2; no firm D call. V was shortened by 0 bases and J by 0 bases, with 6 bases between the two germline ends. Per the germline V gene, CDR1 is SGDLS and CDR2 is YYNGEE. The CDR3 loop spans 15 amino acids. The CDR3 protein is CASSVVGANTGELFF. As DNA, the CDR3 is TGTGCCAGCAGCGTAGTAGGCGCGAACACCGGGGAGCTGTTTTTT.

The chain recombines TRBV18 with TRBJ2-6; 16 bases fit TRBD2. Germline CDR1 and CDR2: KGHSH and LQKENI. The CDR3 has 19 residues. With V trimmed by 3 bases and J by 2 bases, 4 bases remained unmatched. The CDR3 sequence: CASSPGLAGGETGANVLTF. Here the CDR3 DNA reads TGTGCCAGCTCACCGGGACTAGCGGGAGGGGAGACTGGGGCCAACGTCCTGACTTTC. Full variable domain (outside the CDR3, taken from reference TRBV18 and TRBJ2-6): NAGVMQNPRHLVRRRGQEARLRCSPMKGHSHVYWYRQLPEEGLKFMVYLQKENIIDESGMPKERFSAEFPKEGPSILRIQQVVRGDSAAYFCASSPGLAGGETGANVLTFGAGSRLTVL.

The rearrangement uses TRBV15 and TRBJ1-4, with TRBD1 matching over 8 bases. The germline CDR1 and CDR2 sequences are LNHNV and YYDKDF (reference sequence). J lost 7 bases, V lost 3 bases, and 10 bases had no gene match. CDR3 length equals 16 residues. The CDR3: CATSSGTGGSSEKLFF. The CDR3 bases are TGTGCCACCAGCAGTGGAACAGGGGGTTCGAGTGAAAAACTGTTTTTT.

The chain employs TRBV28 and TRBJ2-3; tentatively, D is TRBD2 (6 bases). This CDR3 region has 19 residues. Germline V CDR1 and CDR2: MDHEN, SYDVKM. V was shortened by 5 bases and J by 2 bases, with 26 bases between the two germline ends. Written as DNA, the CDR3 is TGTGCCAGCAGTCCAATAAGTGGTCTAGCGACTTATTCCACAGATACGCAGTATTTT. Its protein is CASSPISGLATYSTDTQYF.

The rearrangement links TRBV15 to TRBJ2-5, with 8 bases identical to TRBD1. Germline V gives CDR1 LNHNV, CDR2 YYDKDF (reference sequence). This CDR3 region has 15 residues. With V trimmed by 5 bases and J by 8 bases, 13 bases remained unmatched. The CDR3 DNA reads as TGTGCCACCAGCGTAGGACAGGGAGCGGAGAAAACCCAGTACTTC. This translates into CATSVGQGAEKTQYF.